These 30 T cell receptor beta chains were sequenced from one sample in a study of early stage breast cancer tumors. Profiled with immunoSEQ multiplex PCR; TCRdb holds only in-frame clones, not every one. The sample consists of approximately 20,000 clones, around 83% of them appearing once. Sequenced sample: blood. The receptors come from a person aged 70 to 79 with breast cancer.

The chain employs TRBV28 and TRBJ2-3; D gene ambiguous. Germline V gene lookup returns CDR1 MDHEN and CDR2 SYDVKM. Trimming took 6 bases from V and 0 from J, leaving 13 bases between them. The CDR3 contains 15 residues. Here the CDR3 DNA reads TGTGCCAGCAGGACTCTCACCTGGAGCACAGATACGCAGTATTTT. This sequence encodes CASRTLTWSTDTQYF.

The chain employs TRBV4-3 and TRBJ2-3; D is possibly TRBD1 (6 bases). This CDR3 is 15 amino acids long. CDR1 and CDR2 from the germline V gene are LGHNA and YSLEER. V was trimmed by 0 bases and J by 7 bases, leaving 14 bases between them. The CDR3 region has the DNA TGCGCCAGCAGCCAAGATGAGAACAGGGTGAATACGCAGTATTTT. Its protein product is CASSQDENRVNTQYF.

This clone was seen once. V is TRBV30 and J is TRBJ1-1; the D gene is possibly TRBD1 (6 bases). The germline gives CDR1 GTSNPN, CDR2 SVGIG (reference sequence). Trimming took 2 bases from V and 7 from J, leaving 14 bases between them. This CDR3 is built from 13 residues. The CDR3 region is CAWSSGGLVEAFF. The CDR3 DNA reads as TGTGCCTGGAGTTCGGGGGGGCTGGTTGAAGCTTTCTTT.

This clone was seen a handful of times. This chain joins TRBV19 and TRBJ1-5, with 7 bases fitting TRBD1. Germline V gene lookup returns CDR1 LNHDA and CDR2 SQIVND (reference sequence). The CDR3 length is 14 residues. J was trimmed by 5 bases and V by 7 bases; bases with no gene match: 8. CDR3 nucleotides: TGTGCCAGTACCGAGGGGACAGACTATCAGCCCCAGCATTTT. Encoded protein: CASTEGTDYQPQHF.

This clone turned up a few times. The V gene is TRBV4-1, the J gene TRBJ1-6, with D unresolved. The V and J ends lost 0 bases and 14 bases respectively, with 14 bases between them. This CDR3 is 14 amino acids long. Per the germline V gene, CDR1 is MGHRA and CDR2 is YSYEKL. This CDR3 is CASSQEGWATALHF. In nucleotides, the CDR3 is TGCGCCAGCAGCCAAGAGGGCTGGGCCACAGCCCTCCACTTT.

The V and J genes are TRBV5-1 and TRBJ1-4, with TRBD1 as a possible D gene (6 bases). The CDR3 extends over 14 amino acids. Germline CDR1 is SGHRS and CDR2 is YFSETQ. The germline V and J ends were trimmed by 7 bases and 7 bases, with 17 bases remaining between them. The CDR3 DNA is TGCGCCAGCGCCCTCGGGGGGCTAGGTGAAAAACTGTTTTTT. Amino acids: CASALGGLGEKLFF.

The chain is built from TRBV28 and TRBJ2-1, with D unresolved. The length of the CDR3 is 12 residues. CDR1 and CDR2 (germline): MDHEN, SYDVKM. The V and J ends lost 4 bases and 5 bases respectively, with 6 bases between them. The CDR3 region has the DNA TGTGCCAGCAGTTCGCGGAACAATGAGCAGTTCTTC. Its protein product is CASSSRNNEQFF.

The rearrangement joins TRBV5-1 to TRBJ1-1; 9 bases line up with TRBD1. This CDR3 comprises 14 residues. Germline CDR1 is SGHRS and CDR2 is YFSETQ. V dropped 0 bases and J dropped 7; count of bases not matched to a gene: 4. CDR3 residues: CASSLGGDRDEAFF. DNA of the CDR3: TGCGCCAGCAGCTTGGGCGGGGACAGGGATGAAGCTTTCTTT.

This rearrangement joins TRBV2 to TRBJ1-4, with a tentative D call TRBD1 (6 bases). V lost 1 base and J 5 bases, leaving 11 bases between the germline ends. The CDR3 loop spans 15 amino acids. Germline V lookup: CDR1 SNHLY, CDR2 FYNNEI. CDR3 in amino acids: CASSEGTVLNEKLFF. Written as DNA, the CDR3 is TGTGCCAGCAGTGAAGGGACAGTACTAAATGAAAAACTGTTTTTT.

The V call is TRBV6-5, the J call TRBJ1-2; 9 nucleotides agree with TRBD1. The CDR3 has 15 residues. Germline values: CDR1 MNHEY, CDR2 SVGAGI. V dropped 4 bases and J dropped 8; count of bases not matched to a gene: 11. CDR3 amino acids: CASSSAGQGFGGYTF. The CDR3 DNA is TGTGCCAGCAGTTCCGCGGGACAGGGATTTGGGGGCTACACCTTC.

The rearrangement joins TRBV7-9 to TRBJ2-3; D is ambiguous. This CDR3 contains 15 residues. The germline V gene encodes CDR1 SEHNR and CDR2 FQNEAQ (reference sequence). V lost 1 base and J 0 bases, leaving 8 bases between the germline ends. The CDR3 DNA reads as TGTGCCAGCAGCTTAGGGTCCACTAGCACAGATACGCAGTATTTT. It codes for CASSLGSTSTDTQYF.

The chain joins TRBV11-2 to TRBJ2-5; TRBD1 agrees at 7 bases. The CDR3 has 16 amino acids. Unmatched junction bases numbered 11, after V lost 3 bases and J lost 4 bases. Germline CDR1 reads SGHAT; CDR2 reads FQNNGV. The CDR3 coding sequence is TGTGCCAGCAGCTTCGGCGGAAGGGGGCTGGGAGAGACCCAGTACTTC. It encodes CASSFGGRGLGETQYF. Full variable domain (missing parts from reference TRBV11-2 and TRBJ2-5): EAGVAQSPRYKIIEKRQSVAFWCNPISGHATLYWYQQILGQGPKLLIQFQNNGVVDDSQLPKDRFSAERLKGVDSTLKIQPAKLEDSAVYLCASSFGGRGLGETQYFGPGTRLLVL.

The CDR3 sequence is CASSGGQIQETQYF. As DNA, the CDR3 is TGTGCCAGCAGTGGGGGACAGATTCAAGAGACCCAGTACTTC. The chain joins TRBV25-1 to TRBJ2-5, with 7 bases identical to TRBD1. After removal of 4 bases from V and 2 bases from J, the junction contained 4 bases not matched to a gene. The length of the CDR3 is 14 residues. The V gene's germline CDR1 is MGHDK and CDR2 SYGVNS.

This clone was counted once. This chain links TRBV29-1 with TRBJ2-7, with TRBD2 as a possible D gene (7 bases). The ends were cut back, 0 bases at V and 3 bases at J, with 15 bases in the middle. CDR3 length: 15 residues. Germline CDR1 and CDR2: SQVTM and ANQGSEA. The chain's CDR3 is CSVEDLEGGVYEQYF. As DNA, the CDR3 is TGCAGCGTTGAAGATCTAGAGGGGGGGGTCTACGAGCAGTACTTC.

The J gene is TRBJ2-5, the V gene TRBV7-6; a weak D match, TRBD1 (5 bases). This CDR3 region has 14 residues. The germline V and J ends were trimmed by 0 bases and 3 bases, with 8 bases remaining between them. Germline V lookup: CDR1 SGHVS, CDR2 FNYEAQ. The CDR3 loop reads CASSLAQGKETQYF. The CDR3 region has the DNA TGTGCCAGCAGCTTAGCGCAGGGTAAAGAGACCCAGTACTTC.

V gene TRBV4-1 combines with J gene TRBJ1-2, with 7 bases lining up with TRBD1. CDR1 is MGHRA and CDR2 is YSYEKL in the germline V gene. J was trimmed by 4 bases and V by 3 bases; bases with no gene match: 8. This CDR3 comprises 15 residues. CDR3: CASSQPPGTAYGYTF. The CDR3 coding sequence is TGCGCCAGCAGCCAGCCCCCCGGGACAGCCTATGGCTACACCTTC.

The rearrangement links TRBV12-5 to TRBJ2-6; D gene unclear. Germline V lookup: CDR1 LGHNT, CDR2 FRNRAP. The ends were cut back, 7 bases at V and 1 base at J, with 5 bases in the middle. The CDR3 spans 13 residues. The CDR3 nucleotides read TGTGCTAGTGCCCTATCTGGGGCCAACGTCCTGACTTTC. Its protein is CASALSGANVLTF.

The chain employs TRBV28 and TRBJ1-2; unclear D gene. The CDR3 has 11 residues. V was clipped by 3 bases and J by 8 bases, with 7 bases between them. Germline CDR1 and CDR2: MDHEN and SYDVKM. The CDR3 region has the DNA TGTGCCAGCAGTTTCCGGGAAGGCTACACCTTC. Translation gives CASSFREGYTF.

The V call is TRBV7-2, the J call TRBJ2-7; D is unresolved. Trimming cost V 1 base and J 2 bases, with 6 bases left between them. The CDR3 length is 13 residues. Per the germline V gene, CDR1 is SGHTA and CDR2 is FQGNSA. The CDR3 bases are TGTGCCAGCAGCTTAGGCGTAACCTACGAGCAGTACTTC. It yields the protein CASSLGVTYEQYF.

The chain is built from TRBV28 and TRBJ2-4; 8 positions agree with TRBD1. CDR1 MDHEN and CDR2 SYDVKM come from the germline V gene. Losses at the gene ends were 4 bases for V and 6 bases for J; bases not matched to a gene: 8. CDR3 length: 15 residues. CDR3 amino acids: CASSSMGQDLNIQYF. CDR3 sequence (DNA): TGTGCCAGCAGTTCAATGGGACAGGATTTAAACATTCAGTACTTC.

V gene TRBV10-2 combines with J gene TRBJ1-5; D is ambiguous. Germline assignment: CDR1 WSHSY and CDR2 SAAADI. The germline V and J ends were trimmed by 6 bases and 0 bases, with 12 bases remaining between them. There are 15 residues in the CDR3. DNA for the CDR3: TGCGCCAGCAGCCGATCTCAGGATAGCAATCAGCCCCAGCATTTT. This translates into CASSRSQDSNQPQHF.

This clone was counted between two and nine times. The chain carries TRBV27 and TRBJ1-5, with D unresolved. Germline V gene lookup returns CDR1 MNHEY and CDR2 SMNVEV (reference sequence). The CDR3 is 15 amino acids. The V gene lost 3 bases and the J gene lost 0 bases, with 9 bases spanning the gap. DNA for the CDR3: TGTGCCAGCAGTTTGGGAGGGAATAGCAATCAGCCCCAGCATTTT. Translated, it gives CASSLGGNSNQPQHF.

J is TRBJ2-3 and V is TRBV27; 11 nucleotides agree with TRBD2. The germline CDR1 and CDR2 sequences are MNHEY and SMNVEV (reference sequence). The CDR3 is 15 amino acids. The V segment lost 6 bases and the J segment 1 base; nucleotides outside the gene matches: 3. In DNA form, the CDR3 reads TGTGCCAGCAGAAAACTAGCGGGGGGCACAGATACGCAGTATTTT. Translating gives CASRKLAGGTDTQYF.

The rearrangement joins TRBV18 to TRBJ1-1; no firm D call. V was shortened by 5 bases and J by 3 bases, with 13 bases between the two germline ends. Germline CDR1 and CDR2: KGHSH and LQKENI. This CDR3 contains 14 residues. CDR3: CASSGLGGDTEAFF. Written as DNA, the CDR3 is TGTGCCAGCTCAGGACTTGGCGGTGACACTGAAGCTTTCTTT.

J is TRBJ1-5 and V is TRBV11-2; 8 positions agree with TRBD1. Per germline, CDR1 SGHAT and CDR2 FQNNGV. V lost 5 bases to trimming and J lost 6 bases; unmatched junction nucleotides: 3. The CDR3 covers 13 residues. The CDR3 sequence: CASSVDRGQPQHF. CDR3 nucleotide sequence: TGTGCCAGCAGCGTTGACAGGGGTCAGCCCCAGCATTTT.

The rearrangement links TRBV5-1 to TRBJ2-1; 9 bases agree with TRBD1. Germline V gene lookup returns CDR1 SGHRS and CDR2 YFSETQ. V lost 3 bases and J lost 2; bases outside the gene matches: 12. The CDR3 consists of 18 residues. Here the CDR3 DNA reads TGCGCCAGCAGCTCGGAGGACAGGGGCCCCCGGGCCTACAATGAGCAGTTCTTC. This sequence encodes CASSSEDRGPRAYNEQFF.

This chain joins TRBV11-2 and TRBJ1-1, with 8 bases fitting TRBD1. This CDR3 has 13 residues. Per germline, CDR1 SGHAT and CDR2 FQNNGV. V shed 5 bases, J shed 5 bases, and the junction held 4 bases outside the gene matches. The CDR3 region is CASSRTGRTEAFF. The CDR3 coding sequence is TGTGCCAGCAGCCGGACAGGGCGGACTGAAGCTTTCTTT.

The V gene is TRBV19, the J gene TRBJ1-2; TRBD1 matches 7 bases. The CDR3 is 14 residues long. Per germline, CDR1 LNHDA and CDR2 SQIVND (reference sequence). The trim removed 6 bases at V and 5 bases at J, leaving 9 bases unmatched. The CDR3 DNA is TGTGCCAGTAGAAACCCGACAGGGCTGTATGGCTACACCTTC. Translation: CASRNPTGLYGYTF.

V is TRBV6-4 and J is TRBJ1-2; D uncertain. The CDR3 totals 14 residues. CDR1 is MRHNA and CDR2 is SNTAGT in the germline V gene. The V end lost 4 bases, the J end lost 5 bases, and 14 bases lay between the germline ends. CDR3 loop: CASSAGSSGYGYTF. The DNA of the CDR3 is TGTGCCAGCAGTGCAGGTAGCTCGGGGTATGGCTACACCTTC.

The chain recombines TRBV10-1 with TRBJ1-1, with D tentatively TRBD1 (5 bases). Per germline, CDR1 WNHNN and CDR2 SYGVQD (reference sequence). The V end was cut by 11 bases, the J end by 0 bases, with 13 bases between. The CDR3 contains 13 residues. CDR3: CAGRGGLNTEAFF. The CDR3, as DNA: TGCGCCGGGAGGGGAGGTTTGAACACTGAAGCTTTCTTT.